This T cell receptor beta chain was found in a study of cytomegalovirus exposure and HLA in healthy donors. Study-level information: Of around 400 genotyped donors, roughly 81% grouped in the Caucasian-associated ancestry cluster.

The PCR made use of 60 Vbeta and 13 Jbeta primers. The assay was immunoSEQ multiplex PCR, and TCRdb's table has in-frame clones only and misses some. The table includes 150,000 to 200,000 clones, roughly 90% detected once. Germline assignment: CDR1 KGHSH and CDR2 LQKENI. CDR3 size: 17 residues. J lost 0 bases, V lost 2 bases, and 5 bases had no gene match. This chain joins TRBV18 and TRBJ2-2; 8 nucleotides line up with TRBD2. The sequencing input was PBMCs. This receptor was identified in a girl less than two years old in good health and CMV-seronegative. CDR3 residues: CASSPYGSGTNTGELFF. The DNA of the CDR3 is TGTGCCAGCTCACCATATGGTAGCGGGACGAACACCGGGGAGCTGTTTTTT.